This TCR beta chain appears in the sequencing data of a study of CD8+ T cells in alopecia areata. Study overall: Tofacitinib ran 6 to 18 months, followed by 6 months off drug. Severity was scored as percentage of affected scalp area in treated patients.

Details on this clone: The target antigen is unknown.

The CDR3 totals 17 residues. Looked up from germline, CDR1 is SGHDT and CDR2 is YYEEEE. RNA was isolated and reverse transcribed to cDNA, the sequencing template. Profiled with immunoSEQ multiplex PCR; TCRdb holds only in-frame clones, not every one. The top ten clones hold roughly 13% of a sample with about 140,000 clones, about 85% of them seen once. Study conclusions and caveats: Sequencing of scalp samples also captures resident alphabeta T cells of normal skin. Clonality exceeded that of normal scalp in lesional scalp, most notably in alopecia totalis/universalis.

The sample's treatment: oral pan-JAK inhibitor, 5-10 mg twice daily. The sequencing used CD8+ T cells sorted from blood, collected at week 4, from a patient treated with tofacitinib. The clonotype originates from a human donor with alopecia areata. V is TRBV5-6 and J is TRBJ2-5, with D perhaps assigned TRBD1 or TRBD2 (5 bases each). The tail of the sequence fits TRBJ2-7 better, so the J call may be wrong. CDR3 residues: CASSSLTVRGLAYEQYF. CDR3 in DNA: TGTGCCAGCAGCTCTTTGACAGTCCGGGGCTTAGCGTACGAGCAGTACTTC.